This T cell receptor (beta chain) was sequenced during a study of shared T cell receptors in the human thymus (dated by TCRdb to about 2021). At the level of the whole study: The study examined how self-reactive, shared T-cell receptor alpha chains are generated in the human thymus.

This clone was seen a handful of times. Its cognate antigen has yet to be identified. Per-base qualities were not stored, and no clone one base away is much larger. The library was prepared using the immunoSEQ multiplex PCR assay. As stored in TCRdb, this immuneACCESS dataset retains in-frame rearrangements with V and J assigned. A fraction of the clones does not appear; measured against another copy, unresolved V genes explain less than half of the discrepancy, and the remainder lacks a known reason. The sample table holds some 640,000 clones, of which approximately 89% were seen once. More than 0.009% of the sample comes from the top ten. After removal of 7 bases from V and 0 bases from J, the junction retains 5 bases not matched to a gene. Via the germline V gene, CDR1 is ENHRY and CDR2 SYGVKD. The CDR3 runs 16 amino acids, cysteine and phenylalanine included. Just the 48-base CDR3 DNA is kept, in frame starting at base 1.

These data were also reused for a study on human thymus T cells. Taken from the second paper: Immunologically healthy infants undergoing open corrective cardiac surgery for congenital heart defects in Finland were used as donors. Thymus tissue was obtained as surgical resects removed during corrective cardiac surgery. V and J gene segment usage appeared biased in both thymic and peripheral blood repertoires. The related research reported highly overlapping thymic TCR repertoires among unrelated individuals. TCR alpha and beta repertoires from under 10 infant thymus samples and a few related peripheral blood samples were characterized in the study. Donor ages ranging from about 6 to 244 days were recorded, and 5 to 7 male and a couple of female infants were included in the cohort. Thymocytes were released mechanically from tissue and stored at -70 °C as pellets of about 8.5-31 million cells. Genomic DNA was extracted from frozen cell pellets with a QIAsymphony instrument. The immunoSEQ multiplex PCR assay was used to amplify the TCRB and TCRAD loci from a standardized quantity of quality-controlled genomic DNA. The amplicons covered the V(D)J region and were long enough to include the CDR3 and to identify the V and J genes. Amplicon sequencing was performed on an Illumina platform through the commercial immunoSEQ service. Primer bias and sequencing errors were corrected using previously described methods, and TCRAD and TCRB definitions followed the IMGT database. Analysis of the repertoires was done with immunoSEQ Analyzer 3.0 and VDJTools and included basic statistics, V/J segment usage, diversity estimates, rarefaction and pairwise overlap. Diversity was estimated with Chao1, ChaoE, Efron-Thisted, Shannon and inverse Simpson indices, and also on datasets down-sampled to the smallest sample. Repertoire overlap was determined by strict matching of CDR3 nucleotide sequence, V gene and J gene, and Jaccard-based multidimensional scaling clustering was applied. On average, thymus samples yielded roughly 770,000 unique TCRB clonotypes, whereas blood samples yielded approximately 90,000.

The TCR was taken from a boy less than two years old with a congenital heart defect. Donor details come from another sample of the same person, matched by shared clones. Sequencing was carried out using thymocytes. The chain couples TRBV10-3 to TRBJ2-6; TRBD2 aligns with 8 central bases. The CDR3 corresponds to CAINPGTSSGANVLTF. The DNA sequence is given as TGTGCCATCAATCCAGGGACTAGCTCTGGGGCCAACGTCCTGACTTTC.